These 10 T cell receptor beta chains share one sample of origin, sequenced in a study of blood T cell repertoires in COVID-19. Using immunoSEQ multiplex PCR, the repertoire was profiled, and TCRdb retains in-frame clones only, with some absent. Of 150,000 to 200,000 clones detected, roughly nine tenths appear once; the ten largest clones hold roughly a sixth. Sequencing used peripheral blood. All receptors come from a man in his sixties with active or convalescent COVID-19.

This chain connects TRBV7-9 to TRBJ1-6; 10 bases match TRBD1. Germline V lookup: CDR1 SEHNR, CDR2 FQNEAQ (reference sequence). The junction had 4 bases not matched to a gene; V was cut back by 10 bases and J by 7 bases. The CDR3 is made up of 13 amino acids. In DNA, the CDR3 is TGTGCCACGATGGGACAGGGGAATTCACCCCTCCACTTT. Protein sequence: CATMGQGNSPLHF.

This clone was seen more than once but under ten times. The J gene is TRBJ1-1, the V gene TRBV27; D unclear. V was shortened by 5 bases and J by 1 base, with 14 bases between the two germline ends. Germline CDR1 reads MNHEY; CDR2 reads SMNVEV (reference sequence). CDR3 length equals 15 residues. The CDR3 reads CASSPLSGQNTEAFF. The DNA of the CDR3 is TGTGCCAGCAGTCCCCTTAGTGGGCAGAACACTGAAGCTTTCTTT.

The gene calls are TRBV6-2 or TRBV6-3 and TRBJ1-4, with D perhaps matching TRBD1 (6 bases). This CDR3 contains 17 residues. CDR1 and CDR2 (germline): MNHEY, SVGEGT. Trimming left V 2 bases short and J 5 bases short, with 18 bases between. CDR3 nucleotides: TGTGCCAGCAGTTACGCCCGACAGGTGACACGGAATGAAAAACTGTTTTTT. Its protein product is CASSYARQVTRNEKLFF.

The CDR3 region has the DNA TGTGCCACCAGTGATTTCCATAGCAATCAGCCCCAGCATTTT. Its protein is CATSDFHSNQPQHF. The chain carries TRBV24-1 and TRBJ1-5, with D unclear. Germline values: CDR1 KGHDR, CDR2 SFDVKD. The V end was cut by 1 base, the J end by 0 bases, with 3 bases between. The CDR3 sequence is 14 residues long.

This clone was recorded only once. The rearrangement links TRBV19 to TRBJ1-1, with a weak D call TRBD1 (5 bases). Per germline, CDR1 LNHDA and CDR2 SQIVND (reference sequence). The V and J ends lost 7 bases and 5 bases respectively, with 20 bases between them. The CDR3 sequence is 15 residues long. The CDR3 here is CASMVQGGVGTEAFF. The DNA for the CDR3 is TGTGCCAGTATGGTTCAGGGTGGGGTGGGGACTGAAGCTTTCTTT.

This sequence joins TRBV7-7 and TRBJ2-7, with 11 nucleotides matching TRBD1. The CDR3 has 16 amino acids. Germline lookup yields CDR1 SSHAT and CDR2 FNYEAQ (reference sequence). The V gene end was trimmed by 5 bases and the J gene end by 7 bases; junction bases not matched to a gene: 13. CDR3 region: CASSPGRDRGYLEQYF. The CDR3, as DNA: TGTGCCAGCAGCCCGGGGAGGGACAGGGGGTATCTTGAGCAGTACTTC.

The chain has TRBV19 and TRBJ2-5; tentatively, D is TRBD1 (5 bases). This CDR3 comprises 13 residues. Germline lookup yields CDR1 LNHDA and CDR2 SQIVND (reference sequence). Trimming took 3 bases from V and 4 from J, leaving 9 bases between them. The CDR3 is CASSIQGPETQYF. The CDR3 DNA reads as TGTGCCAGTAGTATCCAGGGCCCAGAGACCCAGTACTTC.

The rearrangement uses TRBV5-1 and TRBJ2-7; unclear D gene. Trimming stripped 0 bases from V and 3 bases from J, with 4 bases between. This CDR3 spans 12 amino acids. Germline V gene data show CDR1 as SGHRS and CDR2 as YFSETQ. The CDR3 loop reads CASSLGHYEQYF. In DNA form, the CDR3 reads TGCGCCAGCAGCTTGGGACACTACGAGCAGTACTTC.

The chain recombines TRBV18 with TRBJ1-2; tentatively, D is TRBD1 (6 bases). CDR3 size: 13 residues. Trimming stripped 3 bases from V and 3 bases from J, with 8 bases between. Germline V gene data show CDR1 as KGHSH and CDR2 as LQKENI. Here the CDR3 DNA reads TGTGCCAGCTCACCCCGACAGGACTATGGCTACACCTTC. Its protein product is CASSPRQDYGYTF.

The chain couples TRBV2 to TRBJ2-2; 7 nucleotides agree with TRBD2. J was trimmed by 2 bases and V by 7 bases; bases with no gene match: 7. The CDR3 length is 15 residues. Germline V gives CDR1 SNHLY, CDR2 FYNNEI. CDR3 loop: CASKVSGSNTGELFF. CDR3 nucleotides: TGTGCCAGCAAGGTTAGCGGGTCCAACACCGGGGAGCTGTTTTTT.